This T cell receptor (beta chain) was recorded in a study of blood T cell repertoires in COVID-19. How the authors handled the data: By means of reference gene primer amplification, nucleated cell counts were estimated. Clones were read by immunoSEQ multiplex PCR, and TCRdb kept only the in-frame ones, dropping some. That table gives V, J and clone size, and the DNA gave D and trimming. Counted here are some 170,000 clones, 81% occurring once; the ten biggest clones make up 11%. The CDR3 length is 15 residues. The junction had 4 bases not matched to a gene; V was cut back by 3 bases and J by 2 bases. Per germline, CDR1 SEHNR and CDR2 FQNEAQ (reference sequence).

The V call is TRBV7-9, the J call TRBJ1-2, with 9 bases aligning to TRBD1. Material: peripheral blood. The receptor was isolated from a man in his 60s with active or convalescent COVID-19. Here the CDR3 reads CASSFGDRENYGYTF. The DNA for the CDR3 is TGTGCCAGCAGCTTTGGGGACAGGGAGAACTATGGCTACACCTTC.